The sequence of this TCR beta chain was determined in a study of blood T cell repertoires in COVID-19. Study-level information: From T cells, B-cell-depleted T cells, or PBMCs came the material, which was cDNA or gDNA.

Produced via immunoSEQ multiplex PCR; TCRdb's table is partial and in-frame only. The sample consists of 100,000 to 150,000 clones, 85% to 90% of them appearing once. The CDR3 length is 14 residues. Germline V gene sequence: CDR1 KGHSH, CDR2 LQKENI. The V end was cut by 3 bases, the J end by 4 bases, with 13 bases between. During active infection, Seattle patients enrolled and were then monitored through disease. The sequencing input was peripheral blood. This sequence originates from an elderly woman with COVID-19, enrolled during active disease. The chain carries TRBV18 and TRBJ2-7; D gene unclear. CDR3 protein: CASSPSLQSYEQYF. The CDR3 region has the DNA TGTGCCAGCTCACCCTCGCTCCAGTCTTACGAGCAGTACTTC.